This T cell receptor beta chain was recovered during a study of T-cell memory formation after mild COVID-19. Whole-study findings and limits: CD4+ contracting clones lay mainly in CM and EM, CD8+ ones in EMRA. Cross-reactive memory apparently joined, as some responding clones appeared in pre-infection memory.

TCRdb re-called the 5' RACE reads through MiXCR, storing one row per CDR3 protein. The table includes 250,000 to 300,000 distinct CDR3 sequences, less than 9.5% detected once. Turning to this clonotype: The target antigen is unknown.

The CDR3 runs to 15 residues. In germline, CDR1 is SEHNR, CDR2 FQNEAQ (reference sequence). V was cut by 5 bases and J by 3 bases, with 15 bases left in between. Input material: PBMCs or a T cell subset sorted from them (not recorded which). The genes are TRBV7-9 and TRBJ2-3, with unresolved D. The sequence was obtained from a man between 18 and 35 years old who had mild COVID-19 (a few samples of this study predate the infection). Cell type and time point are not known. The CDR3 sequence is CASSLVSRRTDTQYF. CDR3 sequence (DNA): TGTGCCAGCAGCCTCGTCTCCCGTCGGACAGATACGCAGTATTTT.